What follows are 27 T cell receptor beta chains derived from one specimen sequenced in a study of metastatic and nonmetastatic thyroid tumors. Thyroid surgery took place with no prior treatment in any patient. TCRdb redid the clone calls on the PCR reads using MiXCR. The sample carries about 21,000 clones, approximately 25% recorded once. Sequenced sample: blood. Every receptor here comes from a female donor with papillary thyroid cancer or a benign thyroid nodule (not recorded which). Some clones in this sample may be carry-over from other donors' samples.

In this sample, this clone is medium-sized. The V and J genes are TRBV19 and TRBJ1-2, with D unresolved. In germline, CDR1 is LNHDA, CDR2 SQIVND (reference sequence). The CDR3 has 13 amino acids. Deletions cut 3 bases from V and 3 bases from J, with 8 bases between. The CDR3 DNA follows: TGTGCCAGTAGTATGGACGGCTACTATGGCTACACCTTC. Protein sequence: CASSMDGYYGYTF.

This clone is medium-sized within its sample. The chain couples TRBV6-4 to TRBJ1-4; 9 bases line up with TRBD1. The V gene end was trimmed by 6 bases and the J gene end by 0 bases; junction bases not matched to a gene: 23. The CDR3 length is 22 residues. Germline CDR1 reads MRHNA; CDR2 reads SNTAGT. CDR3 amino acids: CASSRYRGRFDGETATNEKLFF. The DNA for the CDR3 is TGTGCCAGCAGCAGATACAGGGGGCGCTTCGACGGCGAAACTGCAACTAATGAAAAACTGTTTTTT.

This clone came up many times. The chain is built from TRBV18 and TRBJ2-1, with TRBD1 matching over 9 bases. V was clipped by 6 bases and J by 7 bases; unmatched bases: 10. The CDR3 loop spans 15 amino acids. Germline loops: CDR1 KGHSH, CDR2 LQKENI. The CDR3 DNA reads TGTGCCAGCTCCCGGCGGGACAGGGACGTGAATGAGCAGTTCTTC. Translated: CASSRRDRDVNEQFF.

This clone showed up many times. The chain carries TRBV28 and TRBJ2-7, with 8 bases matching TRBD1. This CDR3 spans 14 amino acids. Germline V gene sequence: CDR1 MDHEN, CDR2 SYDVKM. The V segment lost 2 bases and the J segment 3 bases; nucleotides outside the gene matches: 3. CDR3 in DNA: TGTGCCAGCAGTTTAGGTGGACAGGGCTACGAGCAGTACTTC. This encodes CASSLGGQGYEQYF.

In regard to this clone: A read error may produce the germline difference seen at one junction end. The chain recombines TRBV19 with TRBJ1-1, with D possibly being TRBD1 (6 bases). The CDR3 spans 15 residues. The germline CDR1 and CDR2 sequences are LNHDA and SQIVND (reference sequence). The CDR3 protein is CSSSAVTGFNTEAFF. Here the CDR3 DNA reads TGTTCCAGTAGTGCCGTTACAGGGTTTAATACTGAAGCTTTCTTT.

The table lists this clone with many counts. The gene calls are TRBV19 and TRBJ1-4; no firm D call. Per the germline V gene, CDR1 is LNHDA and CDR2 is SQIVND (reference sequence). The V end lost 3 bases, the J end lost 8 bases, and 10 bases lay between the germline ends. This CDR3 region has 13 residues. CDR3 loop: CASSIPHAEKLFF. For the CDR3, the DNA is TGTGCCAGTAGTATCCCGCATGCGGAAAAACTGTTTTTT.

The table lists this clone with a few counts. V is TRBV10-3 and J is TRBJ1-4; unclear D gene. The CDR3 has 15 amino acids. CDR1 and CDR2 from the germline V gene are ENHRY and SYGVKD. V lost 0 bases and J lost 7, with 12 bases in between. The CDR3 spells CAISESEGGSEKLFF. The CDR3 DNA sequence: TGTGCCATCAGTGAGTCTGAGGGCGGCAGTGAAAAACTGTTTTTT.

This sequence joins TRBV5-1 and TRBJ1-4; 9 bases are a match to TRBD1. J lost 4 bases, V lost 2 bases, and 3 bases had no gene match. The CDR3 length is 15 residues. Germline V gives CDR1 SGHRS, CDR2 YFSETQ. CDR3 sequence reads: CASSLQGADNEKLFF. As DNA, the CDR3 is TGCGCCAGCAGCTTACAGGGGGCGGATAATGAAAAACTGTTTTTT.

The DNA for the CDR3 is TGCGCCAGCAGCCCCCTCGGGGCTCAAGGAAACACCATATATTTT. As protein: CASSPLGAQGNTIYF. This chain joins TRBV5-1 and TRBJ1-3; maybe TRBD1 (5 bases). Germline-derived CDR1 and CDR2 are SGHRS and YFSETQ. With 4 bases removed from V and 4 bases from J, the gap between germline ends came to 15 bases. CDR3 length: 15 residues. Drawing the rest from reference TRBV5-1 and TRBJ1-3, the complete variable domain is KAGVTQTPRYLIKTRGQQVTLSCSPISGHRSVSWYQQTPGQGLQFLFEYFSETQRNKGNFPGRFSGRQFSNSRSEMNVSTLELGDSALYLCASSPLGAQGNTIYFGEGSWLTVV.

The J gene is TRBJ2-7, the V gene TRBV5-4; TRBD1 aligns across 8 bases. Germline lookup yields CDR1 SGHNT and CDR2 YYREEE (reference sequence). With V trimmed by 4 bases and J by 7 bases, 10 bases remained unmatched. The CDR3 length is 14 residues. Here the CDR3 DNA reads TGTGCCAGCAGCCATGGACAGGGTGGTTGGGAGCAGTACTTC. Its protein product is CASSHGQGGWEQYF.

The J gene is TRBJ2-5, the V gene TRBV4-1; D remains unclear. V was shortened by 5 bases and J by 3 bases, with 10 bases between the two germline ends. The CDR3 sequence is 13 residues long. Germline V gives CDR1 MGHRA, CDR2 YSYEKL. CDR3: CASSTLTKETQYF. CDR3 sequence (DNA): TGCGCCAGCAGCACCTTAACAAAAGAGACCCAGTACTTC.

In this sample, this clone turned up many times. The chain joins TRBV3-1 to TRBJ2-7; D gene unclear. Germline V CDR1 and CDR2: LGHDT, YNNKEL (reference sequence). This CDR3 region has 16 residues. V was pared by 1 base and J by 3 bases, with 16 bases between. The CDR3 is CASSQVSGLGYYEQYF. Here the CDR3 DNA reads TGTGCCAGCAGCCAAGTTTCCGGGCTTGGGTACTACGAGCAGTACTTC.

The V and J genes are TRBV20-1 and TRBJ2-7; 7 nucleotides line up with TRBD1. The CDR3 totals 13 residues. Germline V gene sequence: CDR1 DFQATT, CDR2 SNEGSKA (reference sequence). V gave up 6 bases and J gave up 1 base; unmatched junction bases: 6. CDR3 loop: CSASDRASYEQYF. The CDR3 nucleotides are TGCAGTGCAAGCGACAGGGCTTCCTACGAGCAGTACTTC.

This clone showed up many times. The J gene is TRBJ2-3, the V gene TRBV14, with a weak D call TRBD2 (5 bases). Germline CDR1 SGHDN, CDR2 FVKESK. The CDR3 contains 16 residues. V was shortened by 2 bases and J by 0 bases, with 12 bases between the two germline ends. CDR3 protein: CASSQLRVPSTDTQYF. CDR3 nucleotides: TGTGCCAGCAGCCAACTGAGGGTCCCTAGCACAGATACGCAGTATTTT.

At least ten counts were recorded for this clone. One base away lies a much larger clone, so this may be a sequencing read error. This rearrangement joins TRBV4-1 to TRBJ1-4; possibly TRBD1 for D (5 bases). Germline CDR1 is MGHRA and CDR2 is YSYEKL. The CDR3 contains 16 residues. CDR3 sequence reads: CASSQHDSATNEELFF. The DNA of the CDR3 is TGCGCCAGCAGCCAGCACGACAGTGCAACTAATGAAGAACTGTTTTTT.

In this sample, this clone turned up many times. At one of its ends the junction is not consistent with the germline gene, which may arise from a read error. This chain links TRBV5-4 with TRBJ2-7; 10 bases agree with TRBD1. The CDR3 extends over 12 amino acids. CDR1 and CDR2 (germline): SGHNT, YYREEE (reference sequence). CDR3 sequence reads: CASSGLGQGPLF. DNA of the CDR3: TGTGCCAGCAGCGGCCTGGGACAGGGGCCCCTCTTC.

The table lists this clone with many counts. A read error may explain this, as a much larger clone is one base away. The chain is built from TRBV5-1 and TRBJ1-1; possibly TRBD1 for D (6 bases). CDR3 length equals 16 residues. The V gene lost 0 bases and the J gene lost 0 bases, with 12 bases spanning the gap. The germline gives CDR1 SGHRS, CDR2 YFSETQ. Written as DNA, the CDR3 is TGCGCCAGCAGCTTGGATTGGACAGAGCTGAACACTGAAGCTTTCTTT. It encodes CASSLDWTELNTEAFF.

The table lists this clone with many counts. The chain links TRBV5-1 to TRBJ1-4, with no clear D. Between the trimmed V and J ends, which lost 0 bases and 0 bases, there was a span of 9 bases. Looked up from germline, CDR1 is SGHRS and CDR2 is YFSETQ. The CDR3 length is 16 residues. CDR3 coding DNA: TGCGCCAGCAGCTTGGGCCCGGTTGCAACTAATGAAAAACTGTTTTTT. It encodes CASSLGPVATNEKLFF.

CDR3 sequence reads: CASIGTGFEQYF. CDR3 DNA sequence: TGTGCCAGCATAGGGACAGGGTTCGAGCAGTACTTC. V is TRBV6-1 and J is TRBJ2-7; 9 positions match TRBD1. The CDR3 sequence is 12 residues long. V shed 7 bases, J shed 6 bases, and the junction held 4 bases outside the gene matches. The germline V gene encodes CDR1 MNHNS and CDR2 SASEGT.

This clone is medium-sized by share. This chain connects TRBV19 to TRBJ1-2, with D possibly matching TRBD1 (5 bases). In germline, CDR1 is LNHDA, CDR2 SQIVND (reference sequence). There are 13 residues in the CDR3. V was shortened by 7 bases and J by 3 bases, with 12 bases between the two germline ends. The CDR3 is CASKRGGYYGYTF. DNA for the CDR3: TGTGCCAGTAAAAGGGGCGGATACTATGGCTACACCTTC.

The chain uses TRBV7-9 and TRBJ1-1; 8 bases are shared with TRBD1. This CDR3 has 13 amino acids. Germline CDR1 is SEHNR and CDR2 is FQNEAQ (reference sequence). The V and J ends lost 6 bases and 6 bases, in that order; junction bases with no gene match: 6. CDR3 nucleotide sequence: TGTGCCAGCAGGCGAGACAGGGGTCCTGAAGCTTTCTTT. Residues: CASRRDRGPEAFF. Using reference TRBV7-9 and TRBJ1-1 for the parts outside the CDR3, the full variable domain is DTGVSQNPRHKITKRGQNVTFRCDPISEHNRLYWYRQTLGQGPEFLTYFQNEAQLEKSRLLSDRFSAERPKGSFSTLEIQRTEQGDSAMYLCASRRDRGPEAFFGQGTRLTVV.

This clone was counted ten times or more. The CDR3 DNA reads as TGTGCCAGCAGTGAAAGGTGGGACAATGAGCAGTTCTTC. Encoded protein: CASSERWDNEQFF. This chain uses TRBV6-1 with TRBJ2-1; D remains unclear. V lost 2 bases, J lost 5 bases, and 7 bases lay in between. The CDR3 has 13 amino acids. Germline assignment: CDR1 MNHNS and CDR2 SASEGT.

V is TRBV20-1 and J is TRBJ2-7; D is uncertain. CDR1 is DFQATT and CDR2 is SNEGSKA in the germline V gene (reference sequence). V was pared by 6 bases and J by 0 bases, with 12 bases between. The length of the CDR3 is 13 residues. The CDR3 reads CSATAKSSYEQYF. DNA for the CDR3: TGCAGTGCCACAGCAAAATCCTCCTACGAGCAGTACTTC.

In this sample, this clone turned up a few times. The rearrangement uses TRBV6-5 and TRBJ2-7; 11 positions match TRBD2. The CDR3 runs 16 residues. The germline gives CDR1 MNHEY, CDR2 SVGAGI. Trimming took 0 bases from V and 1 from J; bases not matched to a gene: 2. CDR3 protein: CASSYSRLAGSYEQYF. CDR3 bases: TGTGCCAGCAGTTACTCGAGACTAGCGGGGTCCTACGAGCAGTACTTC.

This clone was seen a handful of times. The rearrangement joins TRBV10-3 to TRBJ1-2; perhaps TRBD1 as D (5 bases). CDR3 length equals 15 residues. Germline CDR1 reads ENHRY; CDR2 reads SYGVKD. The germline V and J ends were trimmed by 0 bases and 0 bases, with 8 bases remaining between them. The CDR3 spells CAISESQGANYGYTF. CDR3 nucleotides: TGTGCCATCAGTGAGTCCCAGGGAGCTAACTATGGCTACACCTTC.

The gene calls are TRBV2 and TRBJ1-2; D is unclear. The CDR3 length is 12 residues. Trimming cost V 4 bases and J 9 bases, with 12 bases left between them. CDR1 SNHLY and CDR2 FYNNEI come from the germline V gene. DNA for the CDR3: TGTGCCAGCAGTGGTGGGTTGGGGAGCTACACCTTC. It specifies CASSGGLGSYTF.

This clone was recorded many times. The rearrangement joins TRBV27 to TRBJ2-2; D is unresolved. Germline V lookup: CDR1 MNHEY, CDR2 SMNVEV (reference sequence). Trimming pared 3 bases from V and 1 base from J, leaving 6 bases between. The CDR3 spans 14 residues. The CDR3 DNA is TGTGCCAGCAGTTTCCTGGAGAACACCGGGGAGCTGTTTTTT. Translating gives CASSFLENTGELFF.